The rows below give T cell receptor beta chains drawn from one sample of a study of shared clonotypes between healthy human individuals. The repertoire was sequenced with immunoSEQ multiplex PCR; TCRdb's copy has only in-frame clones and lacks some. The table records 550,000 to 850,000 clones, about 74% of them present only once. The sequencing input was memory CD4+ T cells sorted from blood. Receptors were obtained from a woman in her twenties or thirties in good health. Both conserved end residues are part of each CDR3. Fields, in order: CDR3 protein, CDR3 DNA, J gene, clone size, D gene, V gene. The D gene is left open where the match is weak. Clone size, where shown, is once, few, many, or a class for clones that have expanded.

CAWTGTANTEAFF	TGTGCCTGGACCGGGACCGCGAACACTGAAGCTTTCTTT	TRBJ1-1	-	-	TRBV30
CASSGDSTAYEQYF	TGCGCCAGCAGCGGGGACTCGACCGCCTACGAGCAGTACTTC	TRBJ2-7	-	-	TRBV5-1
CASSLGARANYGYTF	TGCGCCAGCAGCTTGGGCGCAAGAGCTAACTATGGCTACACCTTC	TRBJ1-2	-	-	TRBV5-1
CASSLYGSYEQYF	TGTGCCAGCAGTCTGTACGGATCCTACGAGCAGTACTTC	TRBJ2-7	-	-	TRBV27
CASSSEGGPYGEPQHF	TGTGCCAGCAGCTCCGAGGGGGGCCCCTATGGAGAGCCCCAGCATTTT	TRBJ1-5	-	-	TRBV7-9
CASSALGLAETSYNEQFF	TGTGCCAGTAGTGCGCTGGGACTAGCGGAGACCTCCTACAATGAGCAGTTCTTC	TRBJ2-1	-	TRBD2	TRBV19
CASSEAVGGSNTGELFF	TGTGCCAGCAGTGAAGCGGTTGGGGGGTCGAACACCGGGGAGCTGTTTTTT	TRBJ2-2	-	-	TRBV2
CASSYLGTGANYGYTF	TGTGCCAGCAGTTATCTTGGTACAGGGGCTAACTATGGCTACACCTTC	TRBJ1-2	-	TRBD1	TRBV6-5
CASSRHRDYPIEQYF	TGTGCCAGCAGCCGGCACCGGGACTACCCTATCGAGCAGTACTTC	TRBJ2-7	-	TRBD2	TRBV7-2
CASSWETQYF	TGTGCCAGCAGCTGGGAGACCCAGTACTTC	TRBJ2-5	many	-	TRBV28
CASSRAQGSGEKLFF	TGCGCCAGCAGCCGAGCTCAAGGCTCGGGGGAAAAACTGTTTTTT	TRBJ1-4	-	-	TRBV5-1
CASSERQLQGNQPQHF	TGTGCCAGCAGTGAACGACAACTACAGGGGAATCAGCCCCAGCATTTT	TRBJ1-5	-	TRBD1	TRBV2
CASSLGYSNQPQHF	TGTGCCAGCAGCTTAGGGTATAGCAATCAGCCCCAGCATTTT	TRBJ1-5	-	-	TRBV7-2
CASSPGHLAQNTEAFF	TGTGCCAGCTCACCGGGACATTTGGCACAGAACACTGAAGCTTTCTTT	TRBJ1-1	once	-	TRBV18
CASSSRDRYGYTF	TGTGCCAGCAGCTCCCGGGACAGATATGGCTACACCTTC	TRBJ1-2	-	TRBD1	TRBV7-9
CASSPEGQSYGYTF	TGCGCCAGCAGCCCAGAGGGTCAGTCCTATGGCTACACCTTC	TRBJ1-2	-	-	TRBV5-1
CASSISTGGPNIQYF	TGTGCCAGTAGTATATCGACAGGGGGCCCAAACATTCAGTACTTC	TRBJ2-4	few	TRBD1	TRBV19
CSANGNTIYF	TGCAGCGCTAACGGAAACACCATATATTTT	TRBJ1-3	-	-	TRBV20-1
CASSIDRYSGNTIYF	TGTGCCAGTAGTATTGATCGTTACTCTGGAAACACCATATATTTT	TRBJ1-3	-	-	TRBV19
CASSRLALSTDTQYF	TGTGCCAGCAGCCGACTAGCTCTCAGCACAGATACGCAGTATTTT	TRBJ2-3	-	TRBD2	TRBV7-8
CASSSLIGGSWKTQYF	TGTGCCAGCAGTTCCCTTATTGGCGGGAGTTGGAAGACCCAGTACTTC	TRBJ2-5	-	TRBD2	TRBV27
CASSSNPRGRDTEAFF	TGTGCCAGCAGCTCGAATCCAAGGGGTAGGGACACTGAAGCTTTCTTT	TRBJ1-1	-	-	TRBV21-1
CSVFSGSNEQFF	TGCAGCGTTTTTAGCGGGAGCAATGAGCAGTTCTTC	TRBJ2-1	few	TRBD2	TRBV29-1
CASSIRGRNEQFF	TGTGCCAGTAGTATCCGGGGTCGCAATGAGCAGTTCTTC	TRBJ2-1	-	-	TRBV19
CASSKQEHSNQPQHF	TGTGCCAGCAGTAAGCAGGAGCATAGCAATCAGCCCCAGCATTTT	TRBJ1-5	-	-	TRBV2
CASSVRSGLQPQHF	TGTGCCAGCAGTGTAAGGTCAGGGCTCCAGCCCCAGCATTTT	TRBJ1-5	few	-	TRBV6-1
CASSVLANYGYTF	TGTGCCAGCAGTGTTCTAGCTAACTATGGCTACACCTTC	TRBJ1-2	-	-	TRBV2
CASTQISVLTSGPDTQYF	TGCGCCAGCACCCAAATCTCCGTATTGACTAGCGGACCAGATACGCAGTATTTT	TRBJ2-3	-	TRBD2	TRBV5-1
CASSEFYEQYF	TGTGCCAGCAGTGAGTTCTACGAGCAGTACTTC	TRBJ2-7	many	-	TRBV2
CASSLWGGGSPQHF	TGTGCCAGCAGTTTATGGGGTGGGGGGTCGCCCCAGCATTTT	TRBJ1-5	few	-	TRBV28
CASSIGGPSGRVTDTQYF	TGTGCCAGTAGTATAGGTGGGCCTAGCGGAAGGGTAACAGATACGCAGTATTTT	TRBJ2-3	-	TRBD2	TRBV19
CASSYRQGAGTDTQYF	TGTGCCAGCAGCTACCGACAGGGGGCTGGGACAGATACGCAGTATTTT	TRBJ2-3	-	TRBD1	TRBV5-4
CASSERRGVGTQYF	TGTGCCAGCAGTGAACGGCGGGGGGTCGGGACCCAGTACTTC	TRBJ2-5	many	TRBD2	TRBV6-1
CASRGQTDTQYF	TGCGCCAGCAGGGGACAGACAGATACGCAGTATTTT	TRBJ2-3	-	TRBD1	TRBV5-1
CASSVSAGSTDTQYF	TGTGCCAGCAGTGTTTCTGCGGGGAGCACAGATACGCAGTATTTT	TRBJ2-3	-	-	TRBV6-1
CSVVDRDLTIPAFF	TGCAGCGTTGTCGACAGGGATCTAACTATCCCCGCTTTCTTT	TRBJ1-1	-	TRBD1	TRBV29-1
CASSSPRTDRGQEQFF	TGTGCCAGCAGTTCCCCCAGGACAGACAGGGGGCAAGAGCAGTTCTTC	TRBJ2-1	few	TRBD1	TRBV6-6
CASRHVVGRAQETQYF	TGTGCCAGCAGACACGTTGTCGGGAGGGCCCAAGAGACCCAGTACTTC	TRBJ2-5	-	TRBD2	TRBV28
CASSLRTGLNTEAFF	TGTGCCAGCAGCTTACGGACAGGATTGAACACTGAAGCTTTCTTT	TRBJ1-1	many	TRBD1	TRBV11-2
CASSLLQTPVGEAFF	TGTGCCAGCAGCTTGCTTCAGACTCCGGTTGGTGAAGCTTTCTTT	TRBJ1-1	-	-	TRBV7-9
CASSLGGQGSHEQYF	TGTGCCAGCAGCTTAGGGGGACAGGGGAGCCACGAGCAGTACTTC	TRBJ2-7	-	TRBD1	TRBV7-9
CASSVAGTSSTDTQYF	TGTGCCAGCAGCGTAGCCGGGACTAGCAGCACAGATACGCAGTATTTT	TRBJ2-3	-	TRBD2	TRBV9
CASSPWAGETEAFF	TGCGCCAGCAGCCCCTGGGCCGGGGAGACTGAAGCTTTCTTT	TRBJ1-1	once	-	TRBV5-1
CASSSGTSGRYEQYF	TGTGCCAGCAGTTCCGGGACTAGCGGGAGGTACGAGCAGTACTTC	TRBJ2-7	-	TRBD2	TRBV27
CASSLPGLAGGLREQYF	TGCGCCAGCAGCCTACCCGGACTAGCGGGAGGGCTGCGGGAGCAGTACTTC	TRBJ2-7	-	TRBD2	TRBV5-1
CASGRLTGETQYF	TGTGCCAGCGGGAGGCTCACAGGAGAGACCCAGTACTTC	TRBJ2-5	few	-	TRBV7-2
CASSLDRGRQYF	TGTGCCAGCAGCTTAGATAGGGGGCGGCAGTACTTC	TRBJ2-7	-	TRBD1	TRBV11-3
CASSEWAESSYEQYF	TGTGCCAGCAGTGAATGGGCGGAGAGCTCCTACGAGCAGTACTTC	TRBJ2-7	-	-	TRBV6-1
CASRVRFRDRRIDEQFF	TGCGCCAGCAGAGTCCGATTCCGGGACAGGAGGATTGATGAGCAGTTCTTC	TRBJ2-1	-	TRBD1	TRBV5-1
CASRITSGRASEQFF	TGTGCCAGTAGGATTACTAGCGGGAGGGCAAGTGAGCAGTTCTTC	TRBJ2-1	-	TRBD2	TRBV19
CASSSPLKDSGNTIYF	TGTGCCAGCAGCTCCCCCCTCAAGGACTCTGGAAACACCATATATTTT	TRBJ1-3	-	-	TRBV7-6
CASSLGGPYSNQPQHF	TGTGCCAGCAGTTTAGGAGGGCCATATAGCAATCAGCCCCAGCATTTT	TRBJ1-5	-	-	TRBV28
CAISEGQTYGYTF	TGTGCCATCAGTGAAGGACAGACCTATGGCTACACCTTC	TRBJ1-2	-	-	TRBV10-3
CASSDSGMAKNIQYF	TGTGCCAGCAGTGATAGTGGTATGGCCAAAAACATTCAGTACTTC	TRBJ2-4	-	-	TRBV6-1
CSTNDRGFTEAFF	TGCAGCACCAACGACAGGGGGTTCACTGAAGCTTTCTTT	TRBJ1-1	-	TRBD1	TRBV29-1
CASSPRTGVYNEQFF	TGTGCCAGTAGCCCTCGGACAGGGGTCTACAATGAGCAGTTCTTC	TRBJ2-1	-	TRBD1	TRBV19
CASSARGTGGGNQPQHF	TGTGCCAGCAGTGCCCGGGGAACAGGGGGGGGCAATCAGCCCCAGCATTTT	TRBJ1-5	once	TRBD1	TRBV2
CASSLVEGEQYF	TGCGCCAGCAGCTTGGTGGAGGGCGAGCAGTACTTC	TRBJ2-7	-	-	TRBV5-1